Sequencing of this TCR beta chain was carried out in a study of PD-L1 blockade in urothelial cancer. Study-level background: After treatment start, blood was analyzed at 3 weeks (second dose) and at 6 weeks. There were a median of approximately 140,000 T cells in blood samples.

CDR3 size: 14 residues. Trimming pared 3 bases from V and 5 bases from J, leaving 13 bases between. Per the germline V gene, CDR1 is LNHDA and CDR2 is SQIVND (reference sequence). Using immunoSEQ multiplex PCR, the repertoire was profiled, and TCRdb retains in-frame clones only, with some absent. The sample shows 45,000 or so clones, 88% of them seen only once. The chain is built from TRBV19 and TRBJ2-5; possible D gene TRBD1, 5 bases. The clonotype originates from an elderly man with urothelial cancer. The input for sequencing was PBMCs, taken around atezolizumab (anti-PD-L1) treatment. In DNA, the CDR3 is TGTGCCAGTAGTATGGTCCAGGGCCAGGAGACCCAGTACTTC. As protein: CASSMVQGQETQYF.